A selection of T cell receptor beta chains follows, all from one sample in a study of identical twins. One entry per CDR3 protein results from TCRdb running MiXCR on the 5' RACE reads. The table has hundreds of thousands of distinct CDR3 sequences, approximately 20% seen once. These data were likewise used in another study, on yellow fever vaccine responses in identical twins.

The sequencing sample was made of CD4+ T cells sorted from blood. The receptors stem from a woman aged 18-30 years in good health. CDR3s leave out the opening cysteine and the closing phenylalanine or tryptophan. The order of the fields is V gene, CDR3 length, J gene, CDR3 protein.

V gene: TRBV6-6; CDR3 length: 11; J gene: TRBJ1-1; CDR3 protein: ASRRNPGTEAF
V gene: TRBV29-1; CDR3 length: 9; J gene: TRBJ2-1; CDR3 protein: SVGTHNEQF
V gene: TRBV25-1; CDR3 length: 13; J gene: TRBJ2-1; CDR3 protein: ASSAVSGIWNEQF
V gene: TRBV20-1; CDR3 length: 11; J gene: TRBJ2-4; CDR3 protein: SARFTTGDIQY
V gene: TRBV6-1; CDR3 length: 13; J gene: TRBJ2-1; CDR3 protein: ASSEGHASYNEQF
V gene: TRBV12-3/TRBV12-4; CDR3 length: 11; J gene: TRBJ2-3; CDR3 protein: ASRAWGADTQY
V gene: TRBV2; CDR3 length: 10; J gene: TRBJ2-1; CDR3 protein: ASSERQRDEF
V gene: TRBV28; CDR3 length: 10; J gene: TRBJ2-4; CDR3 protein: ASSYQRGQQY
V gene: TRBV29-1; CDR3 length: 11; J gene: TRBJ1-1; CDR3 protein: SAVGAMNTEAF
V gene: TRBV6-1; CDR3 length: 14; J gene: TRBJ2-2; CDR3 protein: ASSRGEGTNTGELF
V gene: TRBV5-1; CDR3 length: 19; J gene: TRBJ1-1; CDR3 protein: ASSLQGLNLNSVSMNTEAF
V gene: TRBV3-1; CDR3 length: 13; J gene: TRBJ2-4; CDR3 protein: ASSHQGLAKNIQY
V gene: TRBV9; CDR3 length: 12; J gene: TRBJ2-7; CDR3 protein: ASSTGDSRYEQY
V gene: TRBV11-3; CDR3 length: 12; J gene: TRBJ2-3; CDR3 protein: ASSSPRGTDTQY
V gene: TRBV29-1; CDR3 length: 11; J gene: TRBJ2-1; CDR3 protein: SGGDRYPNEQF
V gene: TRBV29-1; CDR3 length: 13; J gene: TRBJ2-1; CDR3 protein: SVEVVPIGVYEQF
V gene: TRBV11-1; CDR3 length: 16; J gene: TRBJ2-3; CDR3 protein: ASSFRIVAGGVTDTQY
V gene: TRBV27; CDR3 length: 13; J gene: TRBJ2-5; CDR3 protein: ASSPSRTAQETQY
V gene: TRBV5-8; CDR3 length: 12; J gene: TRBJ1-5; CDR3 protein: ASSWRQGSQPQH
V gene: TRBV12-3/TRBV12-4; CDR3 length: 12; J gene: TRBJ1-2; CDR3 protein: ASSLGWLSYGYT
V gene: TRBV7-9; CDR3 length: 15; J gene: TRBJ2-2; CDR3 protein: ASSLRATSRDTGELF
V gene: TRBV12-5; CDR3 length: 12; J gene: TRBJ2-7; CDR3 protein: ASGLPLRPYEQY
V gene: TRBV20-1; CDR3 length: 12; J gene: TRBJ2-1; CDR3 protein: SALLAGGRNEQF
V gene: TRBV10-2; CDR3 length: 11; J gene: TRBJ2-5; CDR3 protein: ASRRGYQETQY
V gene: TRBV25-1; CDR3 length: 17; J gene: TRBJ2-1; CDR3 protein: ASSEPGLAVDSSYNEQF
V gene: TRBV20-1; CDR3 length: 13; J gene: TRBJ2-3; CDR3 protein: SATSPVRGPDTQY
V gene: TRBV3-1; CDR3 length: 11; J gene: TRBJ2-1; CDR3 protein: ASSQEGLAQQF
V gene: TRBV5-1; CDR3 length: 17; J gene: TRBJ1-6; CDR3 protein: ASSSVVTGPSSYNSPLH
V gene: TRBV18; CDR3 length: 12; J gene: TRBJ1-5; CDR3 protein: ASSPGMSNQPQH
V gene: TRBV19; CDR3 length: 13; J gene: TRBJ2-7; CDR3 protein: ASSIGVAEIYEQY
V gene: TRBV18; CDR3 length: 15; J gene: TRBJ2-5; CDR3 protein: ASSPPLSTGLEETQY
V gene: TRBV20-1; CDR3 length: 10; J gene: TRBJ2-5; CDR3 protein: SASWGAETQY
V gene: TRBV7-8; CDR3 length: 14; J gene: TRBJ1-5; CDR3 protein: ARRRDRGMINQPQH
V gene: TRBV20-1; CDR3 length: 9; J gene: TRBJ2-1; CDR3 protein: SARQGPEQF
V gene: TRBV12-3/TRBV12-4; CDR3 length: 11; J gene: TRBJ2-3; CDR3 protein: ASSLAGRYTQY
V gene: TRBV12-3/TRBV12-4; CDR3 length: 12; J gene: TRBJ2-5; CDR3 protein: ASSFSTGQETQY
V gene: TRBV19; CDR3 length: 13; J gene: TRBJ1-2; CDR3 protein: ASSSTGEANYGYT